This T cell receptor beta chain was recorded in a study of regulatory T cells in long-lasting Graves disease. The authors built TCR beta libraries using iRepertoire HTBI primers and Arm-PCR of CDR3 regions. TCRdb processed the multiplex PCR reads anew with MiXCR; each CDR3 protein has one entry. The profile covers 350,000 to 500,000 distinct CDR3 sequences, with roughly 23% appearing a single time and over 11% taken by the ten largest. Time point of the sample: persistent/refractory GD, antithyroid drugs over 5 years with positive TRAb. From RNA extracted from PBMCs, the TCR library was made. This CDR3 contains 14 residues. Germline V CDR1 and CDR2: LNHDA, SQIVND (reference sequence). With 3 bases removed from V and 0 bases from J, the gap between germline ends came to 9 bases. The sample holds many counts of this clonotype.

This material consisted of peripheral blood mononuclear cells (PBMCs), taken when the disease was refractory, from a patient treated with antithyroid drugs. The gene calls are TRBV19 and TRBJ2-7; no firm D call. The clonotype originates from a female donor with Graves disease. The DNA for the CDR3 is TGTGCCAGTAGTATGGGCTGGAACTCCTACGAGCAGTACTTC. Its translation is CASSMGWNSYEQYF.